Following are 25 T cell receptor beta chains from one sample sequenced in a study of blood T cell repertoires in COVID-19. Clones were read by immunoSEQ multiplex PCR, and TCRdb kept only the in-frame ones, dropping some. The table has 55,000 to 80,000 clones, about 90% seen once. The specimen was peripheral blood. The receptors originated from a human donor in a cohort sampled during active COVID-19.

The CDR3 sequence is CATSVGRTGGAETQYF. The DNA of the CDR3 is TGTGCCACCAGTGTAGGGCGGACAGGGGGTGCGGAGACCCAGTACTTC. V gene TRBV24-1 combines with J gene TRBJ2-5; 10 positions match TRBD1. From germline, CDR1 is KGHDR and CDR2 SFDVKD. V dropped 5 bases and J dropped 5; count of bases not matched to a gene: 10. CDR3 length: 16 residues.

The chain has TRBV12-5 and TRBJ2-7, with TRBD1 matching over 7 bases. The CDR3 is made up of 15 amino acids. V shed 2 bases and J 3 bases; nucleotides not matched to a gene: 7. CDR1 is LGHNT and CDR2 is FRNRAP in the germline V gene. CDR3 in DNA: TGTGCTAGTGGTTTGCCTCGGACAGGCTACTACGAGCAGTACTTC. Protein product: CASGLPRTGYYEQYF.

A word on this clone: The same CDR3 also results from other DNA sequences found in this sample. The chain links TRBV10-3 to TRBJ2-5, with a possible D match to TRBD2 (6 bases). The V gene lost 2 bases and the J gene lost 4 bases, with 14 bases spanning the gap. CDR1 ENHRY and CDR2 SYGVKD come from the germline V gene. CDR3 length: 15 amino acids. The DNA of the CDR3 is TGTGCCATCAGTGAGGGCAGGGAGGATGGAGAGACCCAGTACTTC. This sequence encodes CAISEGREDGETQYF.

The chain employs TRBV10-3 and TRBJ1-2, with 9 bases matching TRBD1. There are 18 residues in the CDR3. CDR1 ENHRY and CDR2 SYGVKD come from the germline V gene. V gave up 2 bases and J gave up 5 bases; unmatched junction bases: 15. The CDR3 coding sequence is TGTGCCATCAGTGAGCGTGGGACAGGGAGTGGATCCAGGTATGGCTACACCTTC. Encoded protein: CAISERGTGSGSRYGYTF.

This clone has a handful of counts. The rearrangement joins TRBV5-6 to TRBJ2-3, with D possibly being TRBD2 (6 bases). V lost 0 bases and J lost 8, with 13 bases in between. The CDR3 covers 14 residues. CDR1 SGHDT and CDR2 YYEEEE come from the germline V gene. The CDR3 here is CASSLGTARGTQYF. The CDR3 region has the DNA TGTGCCAGCAGCTTGGGGACCGCGCGGGGTACGCAGTATTTT. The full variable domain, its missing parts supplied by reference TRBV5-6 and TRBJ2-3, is DAGVTQSPTHLIKTRGQQVTLRCSPKSGHDTVSWYQQALGQGPQFIFQYYEEEERQRGNFPDRFSGHQFPNYSSELNVNALLLGDSALYLCASSLGTARGTQYFGPGTRLTVL.

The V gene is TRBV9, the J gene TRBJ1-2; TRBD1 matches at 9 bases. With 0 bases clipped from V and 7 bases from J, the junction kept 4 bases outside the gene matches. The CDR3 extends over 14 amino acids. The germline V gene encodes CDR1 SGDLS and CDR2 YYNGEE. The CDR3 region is CASSVEGTGPGYTF. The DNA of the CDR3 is TGTGCCAGCAGCGTAGAAGGGACAGGGCCTGGCTACACCTTC.

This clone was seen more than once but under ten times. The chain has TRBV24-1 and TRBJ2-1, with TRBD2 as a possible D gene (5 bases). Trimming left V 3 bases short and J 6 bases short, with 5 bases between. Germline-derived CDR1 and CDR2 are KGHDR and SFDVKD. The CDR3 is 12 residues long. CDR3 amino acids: CATSDAGNEQFF. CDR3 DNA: TGTGCCACCAGTGATGCGGGCAATGAGCAGTTCTTC.

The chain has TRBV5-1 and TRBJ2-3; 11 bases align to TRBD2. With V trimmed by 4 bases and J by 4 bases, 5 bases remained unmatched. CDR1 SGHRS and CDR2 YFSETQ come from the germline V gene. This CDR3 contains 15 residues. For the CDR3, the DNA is TGCGCCAGCAGCAGTAGCGGGGGGGCCCCAGATACGCAGTATTTT. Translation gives CASSSSGGAPDTQYF. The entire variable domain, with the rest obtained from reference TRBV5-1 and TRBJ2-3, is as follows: KAGVTQTPRYLIKTRGQQVTLSCSPISGHRSVSWYQQTPGQGLQFLFEYFSETQRNKGNFPGRFSGRQFSNSRSEMNVSTLELGDSALYLCASSSSGGAPDTQYFGPGTRLTVL.

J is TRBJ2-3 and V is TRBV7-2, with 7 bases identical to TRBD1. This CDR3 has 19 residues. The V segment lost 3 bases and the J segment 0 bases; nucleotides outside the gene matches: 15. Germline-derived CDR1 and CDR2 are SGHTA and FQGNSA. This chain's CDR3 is CASSFRQIGGFFSTDTQYF. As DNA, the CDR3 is TGTGCCAGCAGCTTCCGGCAGATAGGGGGCTTCTTCAGCACAGATACGCAGTATTTT. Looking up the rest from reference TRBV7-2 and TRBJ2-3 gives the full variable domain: GAGVSQSPSNKVTEKGKDVELRCDPISGHTALYWYRQSLGQGLEFLIYFQGNSAPDKSGLPSDRFSAERTGGSVSTLTIQRTQQEDSAVYLCASSFRQIGGFFSTDTQYFGPGTRLTVL.

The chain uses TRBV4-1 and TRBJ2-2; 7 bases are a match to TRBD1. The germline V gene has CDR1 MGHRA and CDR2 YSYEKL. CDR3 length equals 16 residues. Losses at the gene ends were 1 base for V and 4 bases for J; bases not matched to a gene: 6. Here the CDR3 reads CASSQARGWGTGELFF. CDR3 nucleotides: TGCGCCAGCAGCCAAGCCAGGGGGTGGGGCACCGGGGAGCTGTTTTTT.

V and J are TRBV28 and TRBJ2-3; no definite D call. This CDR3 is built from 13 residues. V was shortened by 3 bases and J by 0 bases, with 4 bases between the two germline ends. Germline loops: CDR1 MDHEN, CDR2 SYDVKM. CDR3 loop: CASSFRSTDTQYF. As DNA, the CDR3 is TGTGCCAGCAGTTTCCGGAGCACAGATACGCAGTATTTT.

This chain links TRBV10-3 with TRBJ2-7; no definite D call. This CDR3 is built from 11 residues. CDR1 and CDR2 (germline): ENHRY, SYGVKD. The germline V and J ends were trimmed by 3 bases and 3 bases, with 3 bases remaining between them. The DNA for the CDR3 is TGTGCCATCAGTGACAGCTACGAGCAGTACTTC. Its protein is CAISDSYEQYF.

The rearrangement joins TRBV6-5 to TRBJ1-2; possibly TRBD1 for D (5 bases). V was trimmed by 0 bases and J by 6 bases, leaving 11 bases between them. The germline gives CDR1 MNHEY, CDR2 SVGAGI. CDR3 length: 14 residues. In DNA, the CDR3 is TGTGCCAGCAGTTACTCTGGGGGGTCCCATGGCTACACCTTC. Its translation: CASSYSGGSHGYTF.

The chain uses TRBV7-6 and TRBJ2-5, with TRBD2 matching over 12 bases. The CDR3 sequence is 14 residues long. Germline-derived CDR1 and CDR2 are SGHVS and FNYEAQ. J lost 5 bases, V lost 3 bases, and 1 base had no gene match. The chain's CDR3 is CASSLGTSGETQYF. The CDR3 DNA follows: TGTGCCAGCAGCTTGGGGACTAGCGGGGAGACCCAGTACTTC.

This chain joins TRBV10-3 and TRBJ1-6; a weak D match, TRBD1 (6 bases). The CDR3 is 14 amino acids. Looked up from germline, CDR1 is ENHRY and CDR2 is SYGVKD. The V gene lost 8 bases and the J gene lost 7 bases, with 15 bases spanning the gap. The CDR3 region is CAIAQGTNNSPLHF. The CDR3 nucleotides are TGTGCCATCGCCCAGGGGACAAACAATTCACCCCTCCACTTT.

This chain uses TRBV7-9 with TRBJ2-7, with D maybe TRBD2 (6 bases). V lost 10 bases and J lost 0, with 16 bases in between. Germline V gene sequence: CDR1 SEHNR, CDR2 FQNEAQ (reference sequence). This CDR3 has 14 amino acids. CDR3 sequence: CATQRAPDSYEQYF. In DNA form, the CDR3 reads TGTGCCACCCAGCGGGCTCCCGACTCCTACGAGCAGTACTTC.

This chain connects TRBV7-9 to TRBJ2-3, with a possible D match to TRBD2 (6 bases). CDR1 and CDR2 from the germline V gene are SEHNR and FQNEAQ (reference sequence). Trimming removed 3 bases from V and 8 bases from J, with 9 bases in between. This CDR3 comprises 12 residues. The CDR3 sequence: CASSLEGVTQYF. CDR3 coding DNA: TGTGCCAGCAGCTTGGAGGGTGTTACGCAGTATTTT.

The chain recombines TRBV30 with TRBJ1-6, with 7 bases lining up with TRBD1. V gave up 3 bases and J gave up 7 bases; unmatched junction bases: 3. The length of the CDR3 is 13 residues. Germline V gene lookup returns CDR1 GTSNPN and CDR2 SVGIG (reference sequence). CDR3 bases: TGTGCCTGGAGAAGGGGGCGAAATTCACCCCTCCACTTT. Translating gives CAWRRGRNSPLHF.

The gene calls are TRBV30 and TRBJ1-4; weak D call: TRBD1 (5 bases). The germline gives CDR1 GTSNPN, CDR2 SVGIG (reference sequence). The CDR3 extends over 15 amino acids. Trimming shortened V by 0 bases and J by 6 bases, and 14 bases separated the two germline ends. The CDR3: CAWSVAGRRDEKLFF. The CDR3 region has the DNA TGTGCCTGGAGTGTCGCGGGGCGCCGGGATGAAAAACTGTTTTTT.

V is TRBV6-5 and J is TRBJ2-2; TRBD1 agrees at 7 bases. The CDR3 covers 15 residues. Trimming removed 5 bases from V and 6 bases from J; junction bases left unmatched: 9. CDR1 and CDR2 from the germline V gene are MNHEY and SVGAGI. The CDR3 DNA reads TGTGCCAGCAGTAGGGCCCGAGGACAGGCCGGGGAGCTGTTTTTT. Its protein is CASSRARGQAGELFF.

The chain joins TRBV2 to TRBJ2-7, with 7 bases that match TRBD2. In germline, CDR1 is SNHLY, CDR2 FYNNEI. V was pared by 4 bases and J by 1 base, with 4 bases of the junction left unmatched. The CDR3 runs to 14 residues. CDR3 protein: CASSAGLPSYEQYF. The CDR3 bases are TGTGCCAGCAGTGCGGGACTACCTTCCTACGAGCAGTACTTC.

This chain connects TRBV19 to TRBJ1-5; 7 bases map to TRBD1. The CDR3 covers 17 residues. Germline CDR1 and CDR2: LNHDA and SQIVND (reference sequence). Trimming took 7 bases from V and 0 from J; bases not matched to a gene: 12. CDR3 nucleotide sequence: TGTGCCAGTACCCTCCAGTCACAGGGGAATAGCAATCAGCCCCAGCATTTT. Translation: CASTLQSQGNSNQPQHF.

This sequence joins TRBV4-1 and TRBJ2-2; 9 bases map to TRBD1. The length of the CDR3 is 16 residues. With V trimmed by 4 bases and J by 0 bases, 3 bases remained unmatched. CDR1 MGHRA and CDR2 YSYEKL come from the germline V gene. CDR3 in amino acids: CASSRGTGPNTGELFF. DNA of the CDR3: TGCGCCAGCAGCCGAGGGACAGGGCCGAACACCGGGGAGCTGTTTTTT.

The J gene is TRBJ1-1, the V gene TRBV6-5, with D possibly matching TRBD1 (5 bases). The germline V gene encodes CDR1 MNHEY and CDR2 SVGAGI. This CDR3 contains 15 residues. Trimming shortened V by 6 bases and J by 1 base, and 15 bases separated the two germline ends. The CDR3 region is CASRWTSKGNTEAFF. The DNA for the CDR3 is TGTGCCAGCAGATGGACATCGAAGGGGAACACTGAAGCTTTCTTT.

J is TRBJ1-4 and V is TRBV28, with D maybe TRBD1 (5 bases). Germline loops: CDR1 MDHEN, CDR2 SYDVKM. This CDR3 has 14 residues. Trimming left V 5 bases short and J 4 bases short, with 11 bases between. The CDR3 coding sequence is TGTGCCAGCAGTGAGACAGTGTATAATGAAAAACTGTTTTTT. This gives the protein CASSETVYNEKLFF.